This T cell receptor beta chain comes out of a study of blood T cell repertoires in COVID-19. Germline V gene data show CDR1 as KGHSH and CDR2 as LQKENI. The V end was cut by 3 bases, the J end by 1 base, with 11 bases between. The CDR3 totals 15 residues. Authors' data handling: Using reference gene primer amplification, nucleated cell counts were estimated. Only in-frame clones appear in the TCRdb table, and some are missing; sequencing was by immunoSEQ multiplex PCR. V, J and clone size derive from that table, while D and trimming were established from the DNA sequence. The profile shows roughly 150,000 clones, over 70% of them singletons. Across under 25 US areas, participants ranged in age from roughly 18 to 95 years.

The specimen sequenced was PBMCs or T cells enriched from blood (not recorded which). The rearrangement links TRBV18 to TRBJ2-3; a possible D gene is TRBD1 (5 bases). The origin of this receptor is a man in his 70s who had been exposed to COVID-19. The CDR3 reads CASSPRGVGTDTQYF. Written as DNA, the CDR3 is TGTGCCAGCTCACCTAGGGGTGTGGGCACAGATACGCAGTATTTT.